This T cell receptor beta chain was sequenced during a study of cytomegalovirus exposure and HLA in healthy donors. General study points: According to an earlier analysis, most TCR beta V segments yielded productive rearrangements about 87% or about 30% of the time. Overall, roughly 170 TCR beta chains were annotated as cytomegalovirus-associated. Compared with the roughly 700-donor mean, an Asian-associated ancestry cluster reportedly had fewer N-insertions, according to a later analysis.

This CDR3 spans 15 amino acids. Trimming shortened V by 2 bases and J by 5 bases, and 16 bases separated the two germline ends. CDR1 and CDR2 from the germline V gene are MNHNS and SASEGT. This clone showed up just once. Its antigen is currently unknown. It was with 60 Vbeta and 13 Jbeta primers that the PCR ran. In the source study's methods: Later analysis identified approximately 80 million unique TCR beta chains, about 10 million shared. Using immunoSEQ multiplex PCR, the repertoire was profiled, and TCRdb retains in-frame clones only, with some absent. V, J and clone size were drawn from that table, and D and trimming were deduced from the DNA. In the table there are 180,000 or so clones, around two thirds of which are singletons.

This chain connects TRBV6-1 to TRBJ2-7; D perhaps matches TRBD1 (6 bases). Sequencing was carried out using PBMCs. The sequence was obtained from a man aged 35 to 55 in good health and CMV-seronegative. CDR3 amino acids: CASSEPGTSRDEQYF. The CDR3 DNA is TGTGCCAGCAGTGAACCCGGGACATCCCGGGACGAGCAGTACTTC.